This is a list of T cell receptor beta chains from one sample in a study of cytomegalovirus exposure and HLA in healthy donors. The data were produced by immunoSEQ multiplex PCR, yet TCRdb's version contains in-frame clones alone and is incomplete. This table has around 140,000 clones, around four fifths appearing once. Sample: PBMCs. The receptor source for this set is a man in his forties in good health and CMV-seronegative. Each CDR3 is given with its conserved first and last residue. The D gene is left open where the match is weak. The size entry is marked missing in some rows and otherwise reads once, few, many or a size class.

- | TRBJ2-3 | TRBV27 | TRBD2 | TGTGCCAGCAGTCCGACTAGCGGGACCGGAGATACGCAGTATTTT | CASSPTSGTGDTQYF
- | TRBJ2-3 | TRBV19 | TRBD2 | TGTGCCAGTAGTATCCCCTTAAGCGGGAGCGAGACAGATACGCAGTATTTT | CASSIPLSGSETDTQYF
- | TRBJ1-2 | TRBV19 | - | TGTGCCACTGCGGGGGTTTCCTATGGCTACACCTTC | CATAGVSYGYTF
- | TRBJ1-3 | TRBV5-8 | TRBD1 | TGTGCCAGCAGCTTGGGACAGGGGGCACTTGGAAACACCATATATTTT | CASSLGQGALGNTIYF
- | TRBJ2-3 | TRBV2 | TRBD2 | TGTGCCAGCAGTGAATCAGGGCTAGCGGGGTACACAGATACGCAGTATTTT | CASSESGLAGYTDTQYF
- | TRBJ2-3 | TRBV5-1 | - | TGCGCCAGCAGCTGGGGTGGGGACACCAGCACAGATACGCAGTATTTT | CASSWGGDTSTDTQYF
- | TRBJ1-4 | TRBV20-1 | - | TGCAGTGCTAGAAGCCTCGAAAAACTGTTTTTT | CSARSLEKLFF
- | TRBJ1-2 | TRBV15 | - | TGTGCCACCAGCAGAGATAGTACGGCTAACTATGGCTACACCTTC | CATSRDSTANYGYTF
- | TRBJ2-5 | TRBV18 | TRBD2 | TGTGCCAGCTCACCATTGCTTAGCGGGAGCGCGGAGACCCAGTACTTC | CASSPLLSGSAETQYF
- | TRBJ1-6 | TRBV9 | TRBD1 | TGTGCCAGCAGCCCGAGGGACAGTGATAATTCACCCCTCCACTTT | CASSPRDSDNSPLHF
- | TRBJ1-1 | TRBV6-5 | TRBD1 | TGTGCCAGCAGTTACAACACCCGGGACAGTGAAGCTTTCTTT | CASSYNTRDSEAFF
- | TRBJ2-3 | TRBV10-3 | - | TGTGCCATCAGTGGACTCTCGGGAGTCGCAGATACGCAGTATTTT | CAISGLSGVADTQYF
- | TRBJ1-1 | TRBV4-3 | - | TGCGCCAGCAGCCAAATGAGGACAGTAGACACTGAAGCTTTCTTT | CASSQMRTVDTEAFF
- | TRBJ2-3 | TRBV7-3 | TRBD2 | TGTGCCAGCAGCTCTCTAGCGGCTAGCACAGATACGCAGTATTTT | CASSSLAASTDTQYF
once | TRBJ2-1 | TRBV19 | TRBD2 | TGTGCCAGTAGTATGTCTAGCGGGGGGGCAGACAATGAGCAGTTCTTC | CASSMSSGGADNEQFF
- | TRBJ2-3 | TRBV5-1 | TRBD2 | TGCGCCAGCAGCTTAATAGCGGGGGCATCAGATACGCAGTATTTT | CASSLIAGASDTQYF
- | TRBJ2-5 | TRBV27 | TRBD2 | TGTGCCAGCAGTTTAGGGGGACTAGCGGGGCAAGAGACCCAGTACTTC | CASSLGGLAGQETQYF
- | TRBJ1-3 | TRBV7-9 | - | TGTGCCAGCAGCTTAACAAGCTCTGGAAACACCATATATTTT | CASSLTSSGNTIYF
- | TRBJ1-4 | TRBV2 | - | TGTGCCAGCACCACGGGTGAAAAACTGTTTTTT | CASTTGEKLFF
- | TRBJ2-5 | TRBV15 | - | TGTGCCACCAGCCAAGCGCAGGGAGGAGAGACCCAGTACTTC | CATSQAQGGETQYF
- | TRBJ2-5 | TRBV19 | - | TGTGCCAGTAGTATAGGCAGTTCCAAGACCCAGTACTTC | CASSIGSSKTQYF
- | TRBJ2-1 | TRBV13 | TRBD2 | TGTGCCAGCAGCTTGCAGACTAGCGGCTACAATGAGCAGTTCTTC | CASSLQTSGYNEQFF
- | TRBJ1-2 | TRBV28 | TRBD1 | TGTGCCACCATGGGGACAGGACTTAAGAACTATGGCTACACCTTC | CATMGTGLKNYGYTF
- | TRBJ2-1 | TRBV19 | TRBD1 | TGTGCCAGTAGTATACGAACAGGGGCCCCCTACAATGAGCAGTTCTTC | CASSIRTGAPYNEQFF
- | TRBJ2-1 | TRBV7-9 | TRBD2 | TGTGCCAGCAGGTTAGGGGTGGGACTAGCGGGAGCCAATGAGCAGTTCTTC | CASRLGVGLAGANEQFF
once | TRBJ2-3 | TRBV7-8 | TRBD2 | TGTGCCAGCAGCCCCGGGGGGGTCGGTACGCAGTATTTT | CASSPGGVGTQYF